This entry lists 28 T cell receptor beta chains sequenced from one sample in a study of beta chain features in type 1 diabetes. Since all of the isolated RNA was reverse transcribed, expressed TCRB transcripts were what got sequenced. TCRdb keeps only in-frame clones here, not all; method: immunoSEQ multiplex PCR. Counted here are around 300,000 clones, 8% occurring once; the ten biggest clones make up more than 0.9%. Sequencing input: central memory CD4+ T cells from blood. These TCRs come from a woman between 18 and 29 years old in good health.

The chain links TRBV27 to TRBJ1-6; possibly TRBD1 for D (5 bases). CDR1 MNHEY and CDR2 SMNVEV come from the germline V gene (reference sequence). Trimming stripped 3 bases from V and 6 bases from J, with 9 bases between. The CDR3 contains 14 residues. Here the CDR3 reads CASSFGGINSPLHF. The DNA for the CDR3 is TGTGCCAGCAGTTTTGGGGGGATTAATTCACCCCTCCACTTT.

This clone was seen only a few times. The chain links TRBV2 to TRBJ1-6, with D possibly TRBD1 on 5 matching bases. This CDR3 region has 16 residues. Trimming took 6 bases from V and 7 from J, leaving 19 bases between them. Germline assignment: CDR1 SNHLY and CDR2 FYNNEI. The CDR3 loop reads CASSGGLSGGNSPLHF. The CDR3 DNA sequence: TGTGCCAGCAGCGGCGGACTCTCGGGGGGGAATTCACCCCTCCACTTT.

The chain joins TRBV7-9 to TRBJ1-2; D may be TRBD1 (5 bases). Trimming removed 2 bases from V and 8 bases from J, with 15 bases in between. The CDR3 length is 14 residues. CDR1 is SEHNR and CDR2 is FQNEAQ in the germline V gene (reference sequence). CDR3 coding DNA: TGTGCCAGCAGCTTAAGCGGGGGAACTCGGGGCTACACCTTC. Its protein product is CASSLSGGTRGYTF.

The chain combines TRBV2 with TRBJ2-5; maybe TRBD1 (5 bases). V lost 5 bases, J lost 4 bases, and 11 bases lay in between. The CDR3 contains 13 residues. CDR1 and CDR2 from the germline V gene are SNHLY and FYNNEI. The CDR3 is CASSRQLGETQYF. CDR3 nucleotide sequence: TGTGCCAGCAGTCGACAGTTGGGAGAGACCCAGTACTTC.

This chain joins TRBV20-1 and TRBJ1-2; no firm D call. The CDR3 has 11 amino acids. From germline, CDR1 is DFQATT and CDR2 SNEGSKA (reference sequence). V was clipped by 5 bases and J by 9 bases, with 13 bases between them. The CDR3 coding sequence is TGCAGTGCTTTGGCCGTGGTGAGCTACACCTTC. Protein: CSALAVVSYTF.

In regard to this clone: It is likely a read error: a sequence one base away is far more abundant. The identical CDR3 is also encoded by other nucleotide sequences in the sample. The CDR3 bases are TGTGCCAGCAGCGTAGGTGGACAGGGCGGGCAGCCCCAGCATTTT. Protein product: CASSVGGQGGQPQHF. J is TRBJ1-5 and V is TRBV9; 8 positions agree with TRBD1. CDR1 SGDLS and CDR2 YYNGEE come from the germline V gene. V trimming: 0 bases; J trimming: 7 bases; junction bases outside the gene matches: 6. CDR3 length: 15 amino acids.

The chain joins TRBV7-2 to TRBJ2-7, with 8 bases aligning to TRBD1. The CDR3 length is 14 residues. The germline CDR1 and CDR2 sequences are SGHTA and FQGNSA. Trimming cost V 6 bases and J 5 bases; bases outside gene matches: 9. CDR3 bases: TGTGCCAGCAGTCGCGACAGGGGAGCCCACGAGCAGTACGTC. It is translated as CASSRDRGAHEQYV.

This clone has a handful of counts. V gene TRBV18 combines with J gene TRBJ2-1, with 8 bases lining up with TRBD1. CDR1 is KGHSH, CDR2 LQKENI, per germline. This CDR3 region has 13 residues. The ends lost 6 bases at V and 10 bases at J; junction bases unmatched: 8. The CDR3, as DNA: TGTGCCAGCTCCGAGGACAGGGATGGCGAGCAGTTCTTC. The encoded protein is CASSEDRDGEQFF.

This sequence joins TRBV28 and TRBJ2-1, with a possible D match to TRBD2 (7 bases). V lost 2 bases, J lost 6 bases, and 17 bases lay in between. The CDR3 sequence is 16 residues long. From germline, CDR1 is MDHEN and CDR2 SYDVKM. In DNA form, the CDR3 reads TGTGCCAGCAGTTTAAGGGGGGGGCCCTCGGGCAATGAGCAGTTCTTC. It encodes CASSLRGGPSGNEQFF.

The chain carries TRBV6-6 and TRBJ2-7; 10 nucleotides line up with TRBD2. This CDR3 region has 15 residues. CDR1 is MNHNY and CDR2 is SVGAGI in the germline V gene (reference sequence). Trimming took 5 bases from V and 3 from J; bases not matched to a gene: 7. For the CDR3, the DNA is TGTGCCAGCAGTCCCCCTAGCGGGAGCAACTACGAGCAGTACTTC. Amino acids: CASSPPSGSNYEQYF.

The sample holds a few counts of this clone. The rearrangement links TRBV6-6 to TRBJ2-6; no reliable D call. This CDR3 spans 15 amino acids. Germline CDR1 MNHNY, CDR2 SVGAGI (reference sequence). Deletions cut 6 bases from V and 0 bases from J, with 9 bases between. The CDR3 DNA reads TGTGCCAGCAGCCCCGGTCTCTCTGGGGCCAACGTCCTGACTTTC. This gives the protein CASSPGLSGANVLTF.

The chain couples TRBV19 to TRBJ1-1, with TRBD1 matching over 10 bases. This CDR3 has 14 residues. Germline loops: CDR1 LNHDA, CDR2 SQIVND (reference sequence). The J segment lost 5 bases and the V segment lost 5 bases, leaving 5 bases of the junction unmatched. The CDR3 sequence is CASSDRGRETEAFF. The CDR3 coding sequence is TGTGCCAGTAGTGACAGGGGGCGGGAGACTGAAGCTTTCTTT.

This sequence joins TRBV2 and TRBJ1-2, with 9 positions matching TRBD1. The CDR3 loop spans 14 amino acids. Germline V gene lookup returns CDR1 SNHLY and CDR2 FYNNEI. The junction had 3 bases not matched to a gene; V was cut back by 4 bases and J by 3 bases. The CDR3 nucleotides read TGTGCCAGCAGTGGGACAGGGGTCGACTATGGCTACACCTTC. Translated, it gives CASSGTGVDYGYTF.

There are a few counts of this clone. The CDR3: CASSYSVSINEQFF. Written as DNA, the CDR3 is TGTGCCAGCAGTTACTCAGTGTCAATCAATGAGCAGTTCTTC. The V gene is TRBV6-6, the J gene TRBJ2-1; D call uncertain. This CDR3 region has 14 residues. Germline V lookup: CDR1 MNHNY, CDR2 SVGAGI (reference sequence). V dropped 0 bases and J dropped 6 bases, with 9 bases sitting between them.

This clone was seen at least ten times. The rearrangement joins TRBV2 to TRBJ1-5, with TRBD1 as a possible D gene (5 bases). Germline values: CDR1 SNHLY, CDR2 FYNNEI. Deletions cut 7 bases from V and 5 bases from J, with 21 bases between. The CDR3 covers 16 residues. The CDR3 spells CASTSNPRVNYQPQHF. DNA for the CDR3: TGTGCCAGCACCTCCAACCCCAGGGTAAACTATCAGCCCCAGCATTTT.

J is TRBJ2-5 and V is TRBV11-2, with TRBD1 matching over 8 bases. This CDR3 contains 13 residues. Germline CDR1 and CDR2: SGHAT and FQNNGV. The V segment lost 5 bases and the J segment 4 bases; nucleotides outside the gene matches: 3. CDR3 sequence: CASSPDRGETQYF. In nucleotides, the CDR3 is TGTGCCAGCAGCCCTGACAGGGGAGAGACCCAGTACTTC. The entire variable domain, with the rest obtained from reference TRBV11-2 and TRBJ2-5, is as follows: EAGVAQSPRYKIIEKRQSVAFWCNPISGHATLYWYQQILGQGPKLLIQFQNNGVVDDSQLPKDRFSAERLKGVDSTLKIQPAKLEDSAVYLCASSPDRGETQYFGPGTRLLVL.

This chain uses TRBV7-2 with TRBJ1-5; unclear D gene. Looked up from germline, CDR1 is SGHTA and CDR2 is FQGNSA. The CDR3 has 15 residues. V was shortened by 2 bases and J by 7 bases, with 15 bases between the two germline ends. CDR3: CASSLSPGREQPQHF. In nucleotides, the CDR3 is TGTGCCAGCAGCTTATCCCCCGGGAGGGAACAGCCCCAGCATTTT.

The chain links TRBV9 to TRBJ1-3; D is perhaps TRBD1 (5 bases). The CDR3 is 14 residues long. Trimming left V 4 bases short and J 1 base short, with 9 bases between. Germline lookup yields CDR1 SGDLS and CDR2 YYNGEE. The CDR3 sequence: CASSSQGSGNTIYF. In nucleotides, the CDR3 is TGTGCCAGCAGCTCTCAGGGTTCTGGAAACACCATATATTTT.

This clone came up a few times. The genes are TRBV6-6 and TRBJ2-5; D assignment may be TRBD1 or TRBD2 (6 bases each). The CDR3 covers 13 residues. Trimming cost V 2 bases and J 5 bases, with 9 bases left between them. Germline-derived CDR1 and CDR2 are MNHNY and SVGAGI (reference sequence). CDR3 in DNA: TGTGCCAGCAGTTACAGGGGGGAGGAGACCCAGTACTTC. This translates into CASSYRGEETQYF.

The chain links TRBV4-1 to TRBJ2-7, with 7 positions matching TRBD2. The trim removed 6 bases at V and 3 bases at J, leaving 8 bases unmatched. The CDR3 is made up of 14 amino acids. CDR1 is MGHRA and CDR2 is YSYEKL in the germline V gene. CDR3 residues: CASRRGLGDYEQYF. The CDR3 DNA is TGCGCCAGCAGAAGAGGACTAGGGGACTACGAGCAGTACTTC.

The sample holds a few counts of this clone. The genes are TRBV12-5 and TRBJ2-2; the D gene is possibly TRBD2 (5 bases). Trimming took 8 bases from V and 0 from J, leaving 7 bases between them. Germline values: CDR1 LGHNT, CDR2 FRNRAP. The CDR3 runs 13 residues. The CDR3 sequence: CASYGANTGELFF. The CDR3 nucleotides are TGTGCTAGTTACGGGGCGAACACCGGGGAGCTGTTTTTT. The variable domain in full, completed from reference TRBV12-5 and TRBJ2-2, reads DARVTQTPRHKVTEMGQEVTMRCQPILGHNTVFWYRQTMMQGLELLAYFRNRAPLDDSGMPKDRFSAEMPDATLATLKIQPSEPRDSAVYFCASYGANTGELFFGEGSRLTVL.

This clone was found a few times. The chain is built from TRBV4-2 and TRBJ2-5, with 8 bases matching TRBD2. The CDR3 consists of 14 residues. Germline V CDR1 and CDR2: LGHNA, YNFKEQ. After removal of 3 bases from V and 4 bases from J, the junction contained 4 bases not matched to a gene. CDR3 coding DNA: TGTGCCAGCAGCCAGAGAGGACTAGCAGAGACCCAGTACTTC. Its translation is CASSQRGLAETQYF.

This clone has a handful of counts. The gene calls are TRBV4-2 and TRBJ2-1; 9 positions match TRBD1. V lost 3 bases and J lost 7; bases outside the gene matches: 10. The CDR3 has 16 residues. Germline loops: CDR1 LGHNA, CDR2 YNFKEQ. CDR3 sequence (DNA): TGTGCCAGCAGCCACAACGACGGAGACAGGGGGAATGAGCAGTTCTTC. Translating gives CASSHNDGDRGNEQFF.

This rearrangement joins TRBV7-2 to TRBJ2-4, with a weak D call TRBD2 (5 bases). Looked up from germline, CDR1 is SGHTA and CDR2 is FQGNSA. Trimming took 0 bases from V and 5 from J, leaving 14 bases between them. The CDR3 loop spans 16 amino acids. The CDR3: CASSLARSGPQNIQYF. Written as DNA, the CDR3 is TGTGCCAGCAGCTTAGCGCGAAGCGGTCCTCAAAACATTCAGTACTTC. The full variable domain, in which reference TRBV7-2 and TRBJ2-4 provide the parts outside the CDR3, is GAGVSQSPSNKVTEKGKDVELRCDPISGHTALYWYRQSLGQGLEFLIYFQGNSAPDKSGLPSDRFSAERTGGSVSTLTIQRTQQEDSAVYLCASSLARSGPQNIQYFGAGTRLSVL.

The genes are TRBV19 and TRBJ2-6, with no clear D. Germline V gives CDR1 LNHDA, CDR2 SQIVND (reference sequence). Deletions cut 6 bases from V and 4 bases from J, with 7 bases between. This CDR3 spans 13 amino acids. Here the CDR3 reads CASRTLGANVLTF. The CDR3 nucleotides are TGTGCCAGTAGGACCCTCGGGGCCAACGTCCTGACTTTC.

This clone was picked up a small number of times. The chain's CDR3 is CASSGQGHPQETQYF. The CDR3 DNA is TGTGCCAGTAGTGGCCAGGGACATCCACAAGAGACCCAGTACTTC. The chain carries TRBV19 and TRBJ2-5; a possible D gene is TRBD1 (6 bases). From germline, CDR1 is LNHDA and CDR2 SQIVND (reference sequence). The ends were cut back, 5 bases at V and 2 bases at J, with 15 bases in the middle. The CDR3 is 15 amino acids.

The chain couples TRBV7-8 to TRBJ1-5, with D maybe TRBD1 (5 bases). V dropped 0 bases and J dropped 3 bases, with 18 bases sitting between them. The CDR3 loop spans 18 amino acids. CDR1 is SGHVS, CDR2 FQNEAQ, per germline. The CDR3 coding sequence is TGTGCCAGCAGCTTAGCGCGGCAGGGAAGGGGAAACAATCAGCCCCAGCATTTT. Its protein product is CASSLARQGRGNNQPQHF.

Only a few counts were recorded for this clone. V usage is TRBV6-6 and J usage is TRBJ2-7; a possible D gene is TRBD2 (6 bases). CDR3 length: 13 residues. Germline V gives CDR1 MNHNY, CDR2 SVGAGI (reference sequence). V was shortened by 5 bases and J by 6 bases, with 14 bases between the two germline ends. CDR3 sequence (DNA): TGTGCCAGCAGTGGCGGGGTAGGTGGCGAGCAGTACTTC. Amino acids: CASSGGVGGEQYF.